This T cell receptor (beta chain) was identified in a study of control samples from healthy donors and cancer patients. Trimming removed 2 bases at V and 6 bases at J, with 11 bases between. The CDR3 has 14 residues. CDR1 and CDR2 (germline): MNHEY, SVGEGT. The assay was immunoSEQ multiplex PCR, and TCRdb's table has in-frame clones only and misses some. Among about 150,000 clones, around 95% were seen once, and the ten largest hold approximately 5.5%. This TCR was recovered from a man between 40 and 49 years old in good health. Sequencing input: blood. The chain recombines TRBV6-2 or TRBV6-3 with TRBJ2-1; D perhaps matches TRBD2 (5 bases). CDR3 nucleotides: TGTGCCAGCAGTTACCATGGGAGCGGCAATGAGCAGTTCTTC. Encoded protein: CASSYHGSGNEQFF.